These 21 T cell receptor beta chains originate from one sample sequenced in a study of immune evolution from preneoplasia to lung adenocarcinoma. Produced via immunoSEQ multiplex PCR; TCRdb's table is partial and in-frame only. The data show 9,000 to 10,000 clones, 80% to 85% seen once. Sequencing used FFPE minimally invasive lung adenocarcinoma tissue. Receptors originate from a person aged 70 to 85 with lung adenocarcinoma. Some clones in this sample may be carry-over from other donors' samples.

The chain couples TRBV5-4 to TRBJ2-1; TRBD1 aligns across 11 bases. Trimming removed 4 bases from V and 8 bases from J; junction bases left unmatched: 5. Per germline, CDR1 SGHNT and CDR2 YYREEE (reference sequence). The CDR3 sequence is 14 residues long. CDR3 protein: CASSQGQGAHEQFF. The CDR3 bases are TGTGCCAGCAGCCAAGGACAGGGGGCCCATGAGCAGTTCTTC.

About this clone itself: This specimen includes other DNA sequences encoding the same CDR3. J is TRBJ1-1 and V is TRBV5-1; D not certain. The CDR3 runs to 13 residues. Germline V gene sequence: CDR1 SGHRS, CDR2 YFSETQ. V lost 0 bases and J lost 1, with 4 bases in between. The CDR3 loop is CASSLEPNTEAFF. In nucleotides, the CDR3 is TGCGCCAGCAGCTTGGAACCGAACACTGAAGCTTTCTTT.

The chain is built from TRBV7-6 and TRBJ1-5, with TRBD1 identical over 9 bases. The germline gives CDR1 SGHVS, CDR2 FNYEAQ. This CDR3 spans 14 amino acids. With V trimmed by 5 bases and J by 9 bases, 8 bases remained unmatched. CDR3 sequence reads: CASSLDRGKGPQHF. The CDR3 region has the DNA TGTGCCAGCAGCCTGGACAGGGGAAAAGGGCCCCAGCATTTT.

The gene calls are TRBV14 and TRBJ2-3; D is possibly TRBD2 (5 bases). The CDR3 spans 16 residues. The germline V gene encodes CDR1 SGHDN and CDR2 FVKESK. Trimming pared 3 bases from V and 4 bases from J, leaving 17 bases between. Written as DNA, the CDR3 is TGTGCCAGCAGCCATCCCAGCGGCCCCCCCTCAGATACGCAGTATTTT. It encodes CASSHPSGPPSDTQYF.

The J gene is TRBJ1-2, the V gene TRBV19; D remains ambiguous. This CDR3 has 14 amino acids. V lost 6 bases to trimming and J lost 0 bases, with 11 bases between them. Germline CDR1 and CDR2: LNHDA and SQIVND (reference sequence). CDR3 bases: TGTGCCAGTAGGTCAGTGCTAGCTAACTATGGCTACACCTTC. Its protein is CASRSVLANYGYTF.

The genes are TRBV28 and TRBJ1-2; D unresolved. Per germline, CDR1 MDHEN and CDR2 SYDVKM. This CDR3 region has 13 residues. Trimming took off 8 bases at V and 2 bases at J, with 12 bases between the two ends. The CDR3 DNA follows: TGTGCCAGCCGTGGGCTTGGGAACTATGGCTACACCTTC. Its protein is CASRGLGNYGYTF.

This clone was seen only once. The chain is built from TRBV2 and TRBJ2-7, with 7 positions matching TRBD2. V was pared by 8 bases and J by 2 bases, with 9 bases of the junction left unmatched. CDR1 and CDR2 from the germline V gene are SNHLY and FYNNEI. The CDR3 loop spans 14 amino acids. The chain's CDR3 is CASPQPGRAYEQYF. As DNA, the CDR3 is TGTGCCAGCCCCCAGCCAGGGAGGGCCTACGAGCAGTACTTC.

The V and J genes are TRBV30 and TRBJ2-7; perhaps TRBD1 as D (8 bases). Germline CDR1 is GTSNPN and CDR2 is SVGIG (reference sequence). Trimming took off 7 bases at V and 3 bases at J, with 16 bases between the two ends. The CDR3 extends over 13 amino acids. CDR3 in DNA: TGTGCCTACACACAGGGGGGGGACTACGAGCAGTACTTC. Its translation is CAYTQGGDYEQYF.

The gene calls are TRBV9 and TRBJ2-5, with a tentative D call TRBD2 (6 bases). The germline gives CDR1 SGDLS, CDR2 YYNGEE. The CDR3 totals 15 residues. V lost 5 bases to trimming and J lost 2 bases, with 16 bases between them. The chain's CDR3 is CASSRRGSAQETQYF. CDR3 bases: TGTGCCAGCAGTCGGCGGGGATCAGCACAAGAGACCCAGTACTTC.

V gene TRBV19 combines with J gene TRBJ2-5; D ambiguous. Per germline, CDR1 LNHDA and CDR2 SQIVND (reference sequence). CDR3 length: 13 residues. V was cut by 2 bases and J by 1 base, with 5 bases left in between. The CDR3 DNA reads TGTGCCAGTAGTATATCCGTCCAAGAGACCCAGTACTTC. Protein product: CASSISVQETQYF. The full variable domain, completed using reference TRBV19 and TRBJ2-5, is DGGITQSPKYLFRKEGQNVTLSCEQNLNHDAMYWYRQDPGQGLRLIYYSQIVNDFQKGDIAEGYSVSREKKESFPLTVTSAQKNPTAFYLCASSISVQETQYFGPGTRLLVL.

CDR3 in amino acids: CATTRWGLGNEQFF. In DNA, the CDR3 is TGTGCCACCACACGATGGGGCCTAGGCAATGAGCAGTTCTTC. The chain couples TRBV5-6 to TRBJ2-1; possible D gene TRBD1, 5 bases. V was clipped by 9 bases and J by 6 bases, with 19 bases between them. Germline assignment: CDR1 SGHDT and CDR2 YYEEEE. The CDR3 consists of 14 residues. The whole variable domain, filled in from reference TRBV5-6 and TRBJ2-1, reads DAGVTQSPTHLIKTRGQQVTLRCSPKSGHDTVSWYQQALGQGPQFIFQYYEEEERQRGNFPDRFSGHQFPNYSSELNVNALLLGDSALYLCATTRWGLGNEQFFGPGTRLTVL.

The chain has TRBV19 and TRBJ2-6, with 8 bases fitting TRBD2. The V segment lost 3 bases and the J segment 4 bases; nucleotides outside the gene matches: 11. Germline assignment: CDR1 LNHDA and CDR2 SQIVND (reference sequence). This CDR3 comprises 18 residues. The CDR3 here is CASSMLTSGSSGANVLTF. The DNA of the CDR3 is TGTGCCAGTAGTATGCTGACCAGCGGGAGTTCAGGGGCCAACGTCCTGACTTTC.

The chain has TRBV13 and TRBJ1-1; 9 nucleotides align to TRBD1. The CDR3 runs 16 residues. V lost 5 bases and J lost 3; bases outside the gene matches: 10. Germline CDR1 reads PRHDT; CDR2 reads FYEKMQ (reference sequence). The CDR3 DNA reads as TGTGCCAGCAGCCGCGGGACAGGGAGGGTGGACACTGAAGCTTTCTTT. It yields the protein CASSRGTGRVDTEAFF.

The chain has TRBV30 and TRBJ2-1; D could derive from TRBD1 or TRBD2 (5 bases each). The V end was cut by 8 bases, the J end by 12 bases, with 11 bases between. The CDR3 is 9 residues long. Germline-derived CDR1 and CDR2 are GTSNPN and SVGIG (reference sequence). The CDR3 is CASPRGQFF. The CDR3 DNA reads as TGTGCCAGCCCGAGGGGGCAGTTCTTC.

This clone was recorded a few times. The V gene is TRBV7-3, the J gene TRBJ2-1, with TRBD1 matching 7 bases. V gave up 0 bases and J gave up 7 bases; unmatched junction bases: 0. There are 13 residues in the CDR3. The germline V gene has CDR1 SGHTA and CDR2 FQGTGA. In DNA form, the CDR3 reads TGTGCCAGCAGCTTAACGGGACAGAATGAGCAGTTCTTC. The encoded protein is CASSLTGQNEQFF.

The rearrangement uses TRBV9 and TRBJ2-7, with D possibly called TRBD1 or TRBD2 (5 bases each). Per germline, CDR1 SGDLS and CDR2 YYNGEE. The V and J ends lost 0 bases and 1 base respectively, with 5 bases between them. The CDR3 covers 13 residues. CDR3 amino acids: CASSVGGSYEQYF. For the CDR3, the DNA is TGTGCCAGCAGCGTAGGGGGGTCCTACGAGCAGTACTTC. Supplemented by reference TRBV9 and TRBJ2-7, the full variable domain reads DSGVTQTPKHLITATGQRVTLRCSPRSGDLSVYWYQQSLDQGLQFLIQYYNGEERAKGNILERFSAQQFPDLHSELNLSSLELGDSALYFCASSVGGSYEQYFGPGTRLTVT.

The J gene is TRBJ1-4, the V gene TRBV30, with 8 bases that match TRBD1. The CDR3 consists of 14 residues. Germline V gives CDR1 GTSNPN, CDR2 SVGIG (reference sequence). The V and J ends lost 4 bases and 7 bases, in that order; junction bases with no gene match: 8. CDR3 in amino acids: CAWTPVDRAEKLFF. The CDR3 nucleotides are TGTGCCTGGACCCCTGTGGACAGGGCTGAAAAACTGTTTTTT.

In DNA form, the CDR3 reads TGCGCCAGCAGCTGGGCGACAGGGGGCCAATACGAGCAGTACTTC. Amino acids: CASSWATGGQYEQYF. This rearrangement joins TRBV5-1 to TRBJ2-7; 10 bases map to TRBD1. Per germline, CDR1 SGHRS and CDR2 YFSETQ. The junction had 7 bases not matched to a gene; V was cut back by 3 bases and J by 4 bases. This CDR3 contains 15 residues.

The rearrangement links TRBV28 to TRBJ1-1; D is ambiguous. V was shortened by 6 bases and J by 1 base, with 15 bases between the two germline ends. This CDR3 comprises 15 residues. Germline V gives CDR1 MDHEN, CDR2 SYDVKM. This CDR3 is CASSPTGVGNTEAFF. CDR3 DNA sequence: TGTGCCAGCAGCCCCACCGGGGTCGGGAACACTGAAGCTTTCTTT.

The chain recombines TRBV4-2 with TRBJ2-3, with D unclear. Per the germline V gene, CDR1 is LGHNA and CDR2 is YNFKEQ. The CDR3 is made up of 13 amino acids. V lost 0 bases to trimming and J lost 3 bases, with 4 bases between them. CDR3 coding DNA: TGTGCCAGCAGCCAAGATGTTACAGATACGCAGTATTTT. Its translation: CASSQDVTDTQYF.

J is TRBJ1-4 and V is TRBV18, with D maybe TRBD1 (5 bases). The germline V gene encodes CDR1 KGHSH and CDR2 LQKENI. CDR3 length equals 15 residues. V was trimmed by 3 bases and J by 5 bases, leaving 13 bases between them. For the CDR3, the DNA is TGTGCCAGCTCACCTTCGACAGCCAAAAATGAAAAACTGTTTTTT. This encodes CASSPSTAKNEKLFF.